Listed here are 5 T cell receptor beta chains from one sample, sequenced in a study of T cell responses to AZD1222 COVID-19 vaccine. Some clones are missing from TCRdb's copy, which holds only in-frame ones; the method was immunoSEQ multiplex PCR. This sample has around 130,000 clones, with 92% found just once. The material sequenced was peripheral blood, taken 28 days after the second AZD1222 dose. Receptors originate from an adult who received the AZD1222 COVID-19 vaccine.

The CDR3: CASSYTNYGYTF. The CDR3 DNA follows: TGTGCCAGCAGCTATACTAACTATGGCTACACCTTC. The V and J genes are TRBV7-9 and TRBJ1-2; the D is unclear. Germline V lookup: CDR1 SEHNR, CDR2 FQNEAQ (reference sequence). The CDR3 is made up of 12 amino acids. The ends were cut back, 4 bases at V and 0 bases at J, with 3 bases in the middle.

This chain joins TRBV4-3 and TRBJ2-3; the D gene is possibly TRBD2 (6 bases). This CDR3 has 18 residues. The germline gives CDR1 LGHNA, CDR2 YSLEER. V was clipped by 0 bases and J by 2 bases, with 18 bases between them. This CDR3 is CASSQELASRRPTDTQYF. The CDR3 region has the DNA TGCGCCAGCAGCCAAGAACTAGCTTCGCGGAGGCCCACAGATACGCAGTATTTT.

The CDR3 is CASSYGGANTEAFF. CDR3 nucleotides: TGTGCCAGTAGTTACGGGGGGGCGAACACTGAAGCTTTCTTT. This chain joins TRBV19 and TRBJ1-1; possibly TRBD1 for D (6 bases). Germline CDR1 and CDR2: LNHDA and SQIVND (reference sequence). V gave up 5 bases and J gave up 1 base, with 11 bases separating them. The CDR3 has 14 residues.

This chain links TRBV4-2 with TRBJ1-1; tentatively, D is TRBD1 (5 bases). The V and J ends lost 4 bases and 4 bases respectively, with 16 bases between them. CDR1 and CDR2 from the germline V gene are LGHNA and YNFKEQ. This CDR3 has 15 amino acids. This CDR3 is CASSRNLGGGTEAFF. CDR3 nucleotide sequence: TGTGCCAGCAGCCGAAACCTCGGGGGAGGCACTGAAGCTTTCTTT.

The chain uses TRBV3-1 (or the pseudogene TRBV3-2) and TRBJ2-3; the match to TRBD2 covers 7 bases. Germline CDR1 and CDR2: LGHDT and YNNKEL (reference sequence). The CDR3 covers 19 residues. The V gene end was trimmed by 4 bases and the J gene end by 2 bases; junction bases not matched to a gene: 18. CDR3 in amino acids: CASSPQSLAARGDTDTQYF. CDR3 sequence (DNA): TGTGCCAGCAGCCCACAGTCCCTAGCGGCCCGGGGAGACACAGATACGCAGTATTTT.